This T cell receptor (beta chain) is drawn from a study of cytomegalovirus exposure and HLA in healthy donors. In the case of this clone: What it binds is unknown.

The CDR3 length is 15 residues. In germline, CDR1 is SGHAT, CDR2 FQNNGV. V was pared by 5 bases and J by 8 bases, with 18 bases between. Primers for the PCR totalled 60 Vbeta and 13 Jbeta. Here immunoSEQ multiplex PCR was the method, and the copy in TCRdb shows in-frame clones only, minus some. The table has more than 85,000 clones, around 72% seen once; the top ten hold roughly 1.9%. The study's findings and limits: Reportedly, diagnosis of cytomegalovirus status by the classifier showed high specificity and sensitivity. In a later analysis, DRB1 alleles had the most associated TCRs; HLA-C alleles the fewest. In vitro confirmation showed three CMV-associated chains to be CMV antigen specific.

Sequencing was done on a sample of PBMCs. This sequence originates from a man aged 25 to 40 in good health and CMV-seronegative. This chain joins TRBV11-2 and TRBJ1-4; D might be TRBD1 (5 bases). The CDR3 here is CASSLWGRLGEKLFF. The CDR3, as DNA: TGTGCCAGCAGCCTCTGGGGGAGGTTGGGGGAAAAACTGTTTTTT.